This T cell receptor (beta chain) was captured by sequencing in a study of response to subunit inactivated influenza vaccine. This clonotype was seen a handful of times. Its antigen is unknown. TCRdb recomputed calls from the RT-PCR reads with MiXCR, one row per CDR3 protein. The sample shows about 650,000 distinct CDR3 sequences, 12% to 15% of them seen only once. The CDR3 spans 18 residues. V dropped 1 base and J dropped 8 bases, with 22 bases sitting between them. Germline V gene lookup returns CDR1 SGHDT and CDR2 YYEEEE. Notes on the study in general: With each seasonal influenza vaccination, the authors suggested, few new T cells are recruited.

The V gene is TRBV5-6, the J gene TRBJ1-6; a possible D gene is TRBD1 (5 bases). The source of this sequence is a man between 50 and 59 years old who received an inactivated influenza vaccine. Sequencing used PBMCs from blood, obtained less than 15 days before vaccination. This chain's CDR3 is CASSLSWTFPTGDSPLHF. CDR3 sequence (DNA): TGTGCCAGCAGCTTGAGTTGGACCTTCCCCACGGGGGATTCACCCCTCCACTTT.